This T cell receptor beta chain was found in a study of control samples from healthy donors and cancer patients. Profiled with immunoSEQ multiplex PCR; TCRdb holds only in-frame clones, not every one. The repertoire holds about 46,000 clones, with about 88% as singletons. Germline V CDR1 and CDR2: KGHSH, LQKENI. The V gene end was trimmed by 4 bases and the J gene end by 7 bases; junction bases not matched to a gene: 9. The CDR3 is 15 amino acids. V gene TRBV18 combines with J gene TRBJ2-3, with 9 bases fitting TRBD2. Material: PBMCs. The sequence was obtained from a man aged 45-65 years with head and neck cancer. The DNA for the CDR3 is TGTGCCAGCTCACGGATTAGCGGGGGTGCGTATACGCAGTATTTT. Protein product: CASSRISGGAYTQYF.